The 21 T cell receptor beta chains given below trace back to one sample, sequenced in a study of blood T cell repertoires in COVID-19. TCRdb keeps only in-frame clones here, not all; method: immunoSEQ multiplex PCR. The sample shows 150,000 to 200,000 clones, roughly 87% of them seen only once. Material for sequencing was peripheral blood. Receptors were obtained from a human donor in a cohort sampled during active COVID-19.

The rearrangement uses TRBV30 and TRBJ2-2, with 12 bases matching TRBD2. Trimming at V came to 3 bases and at J to 0 bases, leaving 2 bases not matched to a gene. CDR3 length: 16 residues. Germline CDR1 and CDR2: GTSNPN and SVGIG (reference sequence). The CDR3 loop is CAWRGLAGSNTGELFF. For the CDR3, the DNA is TGTGCCTGGAGGGGACTAGCGGGTTCGAACACCGGGGAGCTGTTTTTT.

This clone was seen only once. The chain is built from TRBV28 and TRBJ2-7, with 8 bases aligning to TRBD1. The CDR3 length is 12 residues. Germline trimming cut 6 bases from V and 6 bases from J; bases unmatched to any gene: 4. Germline V gene sequence: CDR1 MDHEN, CDR2 SYDVKM. This chain's CDR3 is CASRGTGGEQYF. The CDR3 DNA reads TGTGCCAGCAGAGGGACAGGAGGCGAGCAGTACTTC.

This clone was recorded once. This chain links TRBV5-6 with TRBJ1-3; TRBD1 is a possible D gene (6 bases). This CDR3 has 19 amino acids. Germline V lookup: CDR1 SGHDT, CDR2 YYEEEE. V was shortened by 0 bases and J by 4 bases, with 23 bases between the two germline ends. The DNA of the CDR3 is TGTGCCAGCAGCTTGGTTCTACAGGGCCGAGAGGTCGCCGGAAACACCATATATTTT. Translation: CASSLVLQGREVAGNTIYF.

In its sample, this clone was seen once. The rearrangement uses TRBV19 and TRBJ1-2; 9 nucleotides agree with TRBD1. J was trimmed by 3 bases and V by 5 bases; bases with no gene match: 7. The germline gives CDR1 LNHDA, CDR2 SQIVND (reference sequence). CDR3 length: 15 amino acids. Here the CDR3 reads CASSPTGGQDYGYTF. For the CDR3, the DNA is TGTGCCAGTAGTCCGACAGGGGGACAAGACTATGGCTACACCTTC.

The chain joins TRBV6-5 to TRBJ2-3, with D possibly TRBD1 on 6 matching bases. This CDR3 comprises 16 residues. The germline gives CDR1 MNHEY, CDR2 SVGAGI. The V and J ends lost 0 bases and 2 bases respectively, with 12 bases between them. The CDR3 DNA is TGTGCCAGCAGTTACTCGTCCAGGGGAGACACAGATACGCAGTATTTT. Residues: CASSYSSRGDTDTQYF.

The gene calls are TRBV30 and TRBJ2-2; TRBD1 matches 9 bases. The V and J ends lost 5 bases and 4 bases, in that order; junction bases with no gene match: 11. Germline V gene lookup returns CDR1 GTSNPN and CDR2 SVGIG (reference sequence). The CDR3 is 16 amino acids. CDR3 sequence reads: CAWANRDRVSTGELFF. The CDR3 coding sequence is TGTGCCTGGGCTAACCGGGACAGGGTGAGCACCGGGGAGCTGTTTTTT.

The chain couples TRBV5-4 to TRBJ2-7; 7 bases are a match to TRBD1. Germline V CDR1 and CDR2: SGHNT, YYREEE (reference sequence). The J segment lost 1 base and the V segment lost 4 bases, leaving 8 bases of the junction unmatched. The CDR3 contains 15 residues. CDR3: CASSLETGLSYEQYF. The CDR3 DNA is TGTGCCAGCAGCCTGGAGACAGGGCTGTCCTACGAGCAGTACTTC. Drawing the rest from reference TRBV5-4 and TRBJ2-7, the complete variable domain is ETGVTQSPTHLIKTRGQQVTLRCSSQSGHNTVSWYQQALGQGPQFIFQYYREEENGRGNFPPRFSGLQFPNYSSELNVNALELDDSALYLCASSLETGLSYEQYFGPGTRLTVT.

The genes are TRBV3-1 (or the pseudogene TRBV3-2) and TRBJ2-7, with 8 bases identical to TRBD2. This CDR3 has 14 residues. Germline values: CDR1 LGHDT, CDR2 YNNKEL (reference sequence). Trimming at V came to 4 bases and at J to 0 bases, leaving 2 bases not matched to a gene. The DNA of the CDR3 is TGTGCCAGCAGCCTAGCGGGGTACTCCTACGAGCAGTACTTC. Amino acid sequence: CASSLAGYSYEQYF.

CDR3 protein: CASSPSRGRTDTQYF. The CDR3 region has the DNA TGTGCCAGCAGCCCTTCGCGGGGGCGGACAGATACGCAGTATTTT. The rearrangement links TRBV7-8 to TRBJ2-3; a possible D gene is TRBD2 (7 bases). The CDR3 extends over 15 amino acids. V lost 5 bases and J 3 bases, leaving 15 bases between the germline ends. Germline-derived CDR1 and CDR2 are SGHVS and FQNEAQ.

The CDR3 sequence is CAWGTGLGSYEQYF. In nucleotides, the CDR3 is TGTGCCTGGGGGACAGGCTTGGGGTCCTACGAGCAGTACTTC. The chain is built from TRBV30 and TRBJ2-7, with 8 bases identical to TRBD1. The CDR3 sequence is 14 residues long. From germline, CDR1 is GTSNPN and CDR2 SVGIG (reference sequence). V was pared by 5 bases and J by 1 base, with 7 bases of the junction left unmatched.

The chain joins TRBV29-1 to TRBJ1-5, with D perhaps matching TRBD1 (6 bases). The germline V and J ends were trimmed by 6 bases and 0 bases, with 18 bases remaining between them. Germline CDR1 and CDR2: SQVTM and ANQGSEA. This CDR3 spans 16 amino acids. The CDR3 DNA is TGCAGCGTAGCAGGGGAAAAACTCGGTAGCAATCAGCCCCAGCATTTT. Its translation is CSVAGEKLGSNQPQHF.

Comments on this clone: The junction and the germline gene differ at one end; a read error may be behind it. The rearrangement links TRBV28 to TRBJ1-2; D uncertain. Germline assignment: CDR1 MDHEN and CDR2 SYDVKM. The CDR3 runs to 13 residues. This CDR3 reads CASSSPPAPYYAF. For the CDR3, the DNA is TGTGCCAGCAGTTCCCCCCCGGCGCCCTACTACGCGTTC.

The chain is built from TRBV10-3 and TRBJ2-7, with 7 bases aligning to TRBD1. V trimming: 2 bases; J trimming: 2 bases; junction bases outside the gene matches: 6. CDR3 size: 15 residues. CDR1 and CDR2 (germline): ENHRY, SYGVKD. CDR3 residues: CAISEDRASTYEQYF. In DNA form, the CDR3 reads TGTGCCATCAGTGAGGACAGGGCATCCACCTACGAGCAGTACTTC.

The chain carries TRBV24-1 and TRBJ2-3, with D perhaps matching TRBD2 (6 bases). This CDR3 spans 16 amino acids. The germline V and J ends were trimmed by 1 base and 2 bases, with 12 bases remaining between them. CDR1 and CDR2 (germline): KGHDR, SFDVKD. The CDR3 reads CATSDFGGANTDTQYF. CDR3 DNA: TGTGCCACCAGTGATTTTGGCGGGGCCAACACAGATACGCAGTATTTT.

The chain has TRBV5-6 and TRBJ1-3, with D hard to call. Germline V lookup: CDR1 SGHDT, CDR2 YYEEEE. V was trimmed by 0 bases and J by 4 bases, leaving 11 bases between them. This CDR3 is 15 amino acids long. The CDR3 sequence is CASSLGPRSGNTIYF. DNA for the CDR3: TGTGCCAGCAGCTTGGGCCCACGGTCCGGAAACACCATATATTTT.

The chain carries TRBV28 and TRBJ1-2, with TRBD1 as a possible D gene (6 bases). The CDR3 sequence is 16 residues long. Germline assignment: CDR1 MDHEN and CDR2 SYDVKM. The V gene lost 5 bases and the J gene lost 4 bases, with 20 bases spanning the gap. The CDR3: CASSDTTGFTFYGYTF. The CDR3 DNA sequence: TGTGCCAGCAGTGACACTACAGGGTTCACTTTCTATGGCTACACCTTC.

This chain links TRBV28 with TRBJ1-5; the D gene is possibly TRBD1 (6 bases). The V gene's germline CDR1 is MDHEN and CDR2 SYDVKM. CDR3 length: 13 amino acids. Trimming stripped 7 bases from V and 5 bases from J, with 12 bases between. The CDR3 coding sequence is TGTGCCAGCACCCGAGACAGGTATCAGCCCCAGCATTTT. Translated, it gives CASTRDRYQPQHF.

This clone was seen once. J is TRBJ2-1 and V is TRBV21-1; TRBD2 is the table's D call, not checked against the DNA. TRBV21-1 is shown as a pseudogene. This CDR3 comprises 15 residues. The CDR3, as DNA: TGTGCCAGCAGCCAGGGGACTAGCGGGAGCAATGAGCAGTTCTTC. Translation: CASSQGTSGSNEQFF.

CDR3 region: CASSHGGTQYF. DNA of the CDR3: TGTGCCAGCAGCCATGGGGGCACGCAGTACTTC. V gene TRBV7-9 combines with J gene TRBJ2-7; weak D call: TRBD1 (6 bases). With 5 bases removed from V and 9 bases from J, the gap between germline ends came to 11 bases. The germline CDR1 and CDR2 sequences are SEHNR and FQNEAQ (reference sequence). The CDR3 has 11 residues.

The CDR3 DNA reads TGTGCCTGGAGATCAGGGTTCGACGAGCAGTACTTC. It is translated as CAWRSGFDEQYF. The chain joins TRBV30 to TRBJ2-7; the D gene is possibly TRBD1 (5 bases). CDR1 GTSNPN and CDR2 SVGIG come from the germline V gene (reference sequence). The V end lost 3 bases, the J end lost 5 bases, and 11 bases lay between the germline ends. The CDR3 has 12 residues.

The rearrangement links TRBV7-9 to TRBJ2-7; 7 bases fit TRBD1. This CDR3 spans 15 amino acids. In germline, CDR1 is SEHNR, CDR2 FQNEAQ (reference sequence). After removal of 6 bases from V and 0 bases from J, the junction contained 8 bases not matched to a gene. Here the CDR3 reads CASSPGGTASYEQYF. The CDR3, as DNA: TGTGCCAGCAGTCCCGGTGGGACAGCCTCCTACGAGCAGTACTTC.